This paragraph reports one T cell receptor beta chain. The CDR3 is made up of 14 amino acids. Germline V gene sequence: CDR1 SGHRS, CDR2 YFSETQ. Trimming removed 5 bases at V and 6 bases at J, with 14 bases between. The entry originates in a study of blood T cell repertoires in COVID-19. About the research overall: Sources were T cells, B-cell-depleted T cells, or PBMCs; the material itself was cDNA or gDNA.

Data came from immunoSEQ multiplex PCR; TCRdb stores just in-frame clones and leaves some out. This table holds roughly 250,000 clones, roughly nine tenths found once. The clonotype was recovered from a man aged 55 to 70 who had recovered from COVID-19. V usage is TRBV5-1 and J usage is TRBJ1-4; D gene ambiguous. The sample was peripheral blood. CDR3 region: CASSPQSNHEKLFF. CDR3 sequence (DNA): TGCGCCAGCAGTCCTCAGTCCAACCATGAAAAACTGTTTTTT.